This entry lists 12 T cell receptor beta chains sequenced from one sample in a study of cytomegalovirus exposure and HLA in healthy donors. The primer mix had 60 Vbeta and 13 Jbeta primers. This table comes from immunoSEQ multiplex PCR, and its TCRdb copy is limited to in-frame clones, with some not included. The sample holds about 220,000 clones; over 80% are singletons and the top ten take about 6.4%. The sample comprised PBMCs. The receptor set was obtained from a man aged 35 to 55 in good health and CMV-seropositive.

The chain recombines TRBV7-8 with TRBJ1-2; a possible D gene is TRBD1 (6 bases). Germline V CDR1 and CDR2: SGHVS, FQNEAQ. CDR3 length equals 13 residues. Trimming took 5 bases from V and 4 from J, leaving 11 bases between them. The CDR3 reads CASSRTVAYGYTF. The CDR3 nucleotides read TGTGCCAGCAGCAGGACAGTCGCCTATGGCTACACCTTC.

The sample holds one count of this clone. The rearrangement links TRBV19 to TRBJ1-5; D uncertain. The V end was cut by 5 bases, the J end by 0 bases, with 5 bases between. Germline V gives CDR1 LNHDA, CDR2 SQIVND (reference sequence). CDR3 size: 13 residues. The CDR3 DNA reads TGTGCCAGTAGTCACGGTAGCAATCAGCCCCAGCATTTT. This codes for CASSHGSNQPQHF.

This chain uses TRBV5-1 with TRBJ1-1; TRBD1 agrees at 7 bases. There are 13 residues in the CDR3. The trim removed 3 bases at V and 6 bases at J, leaving 5 bases unmatched. Germline CDR1 and CDR2: SGHRS and YFSETQ. The CDR3 nucleotides read TGCGCCAGCAGCTGGGGACAGACCTCTGAAGCTTTCTTT. Its protein product is CASSWGQTSEAFF.

CDR3 bases: TGCGCCAGCAGCTTGGGGACAGGATACCTCGAGCAGTACGTC. Translation gives CASSLGTGYLEQYV. This chain uses TRBV5-1 with TRBJ2-7; 7 bases map to TRBD1. CDR1 and CDR2 from the germline V gene are SGHRS and YFSETQ. J gave up 6 bases and V 0 bases, and 6 bases lay outside the gene matches. The CDR3 covers 14 residues.

This clone was detected only once. V usage is TRBV12-5 and J usage is TRBJ2-7, with 11 bases identical to TRBD2. The germline V gene encodes CDR1 LGHNT and CDR2 FRNRAP. The length of the CDR3 is 15 residues. V trimming: 6 bases; J trimming: 5 bases; junction bases outside the gene matches: 9. CDR3 nucleotide sequence: TGTGCTAGTGGGAAACCGGGACTAGCGGCTAACGAGCAGTACTTC. Amino acid sequence: CASGKPGLAANEQYF.

The gene calls are TRBV28 and TRBJ1-1; D is unclear. Germline assignment: CDR1 MDHEN and CDR2 SYDVKM. V lost 2 bases and J lost 5, with 6 bases in between. The CDR3 contains 12 residues. The CDR3 nucleotides are TGTGCCAGCAGTTTAGAGCGTACTGAAGCTTTCTTT. This codes for CASSLERTEAFF. Full variable domain (rest looked up from reference TRBV28 and TRBJ1-1): DVKVTQSSRYLVKRTGEKVFLECVQDMDHENMFWYRQDPGLGLRLIYFSYDVKMKEKGDIPEGYSVSREKKERFSLILESASTNQTSMYLCASSLERTEAFFGQGTRLTVV.

CDR3 DNA sequence: TGTGCCAGCAGCTACCCGGGACAGGCTCAAGAGACCCAGTACTTC. It specifies CASSYPGQAQETQYF. V usage is TRBV2 and J usage is TRBJ2-5, with 8 bases matching TRBD1. CDR1 and CDR2 from the germline V gene are SNHLY and FYNNEI. With 6 bases clipped from V and 2 bases from J, the junction kept 8 bases outside the gene matches. This CDR3 region has 15 residues.

The gene calls are TRBV19 and TRBJ1-5; D is uncertain. The CDR3 spans 15 residues. Germline assignment: CDR1 LNHDA and CDR2 SQIVND (reference sequence). V lost 3 bases and J 5 bases, leaving 14 bases between the germline ends. The CDR3 region has the DNA TGTGCCAGTAGTATCCCCGGGTTTCACGATCAGCCCCAGCATTTT. Translating gives CASSIPGFHDQPQHF. Full variable domain (rest looked up from reference TRBV19 and TRBJ1-5): DGGITQSPKYLFRKEGQNVTLSCEQNLNHDAMYWYRQDPGQGLRLIYYSQIVNDFQKGDIAEGYSVSREKKESFPLTVTSAQKNPTAFYLCASSIPGFHDQPQHFGDGTRLSIL.

The genes are TRBV6-5 and TRBJ2-3; 13 bases line up with TRBD2. With V trimmed by 5 bases and J by 8 bases, 7 bases remained unmatched. Germline CDR1 MNHEY, CDR2 SVGAGI. The CDR3 totals 15 residues. The CDR3 protein is CASSTPGLAGPTQYF. The CDR3 DNA reads as TGTGCCAGCAGTACACCGGGACTAGCGGGACCTACGCAGTATTTT.

This rearrangement joins TRBV7-6 to TRBJ1-2; D is unresolved. The CDR3 is 14 amino acids. Trimming removed 1 base at V and 2 bases at J, with 8 bases between. The germline gives CDR1 SGHVS, CDR2 FNYEAQ. The DNA for the CDR3 is TGTGCCAGCAGCTTAGATGGCAGAAACTATGGCTACACCTTC. It yields the protein CASSLDGRNYGYTF. The variable domain in full, with the rest retrieved from reference TRBV7-6 and TRBJ1-2, is GAGVSQSPRYKVTKRGQDVALRCDPISGHVSLYWYRQALGQGPEFLTYFNYEAQQDKSGLPNDRFSAERPEGSISTLTIQRTEQRDSAMYRCASSLDGRNYGYTFGSGTRLTVV.

The genes are TRBV14 and TRBJ1-4; perhaps TRBD1 as D (6 bases). The CDR3 has 16 amino acids. Germline assignment: CDR1 SGHDN and CDR2 FVKESK. V gave up 2 bases and J gave up 7 bases, with 17 bases separating them. This CDR3 reads CASSQTLRDTGEKLFF. The CDR3 coding sequence is TGTGCCAGCAGCCAAACCCTCCGGGACACGGGTGAAAAACTGTTTTTT.

The rearrangement joins TRBV2 to TRBJ2-2; TRBD1 matches 9 bases. CDR3 size: 14 residues. Germline CDR1 is SNHLY and CDR2 is FYNNEI. V lost 7 bases, J lost 5 bases, and 5 bases stayed unmatched. The CDR3 nucleotides are TGTGCCAGCAAGGGACAGGGATTGACCGGGGAGCTGTTTTTT. Amino acids: CASKGQGLTGELFF.